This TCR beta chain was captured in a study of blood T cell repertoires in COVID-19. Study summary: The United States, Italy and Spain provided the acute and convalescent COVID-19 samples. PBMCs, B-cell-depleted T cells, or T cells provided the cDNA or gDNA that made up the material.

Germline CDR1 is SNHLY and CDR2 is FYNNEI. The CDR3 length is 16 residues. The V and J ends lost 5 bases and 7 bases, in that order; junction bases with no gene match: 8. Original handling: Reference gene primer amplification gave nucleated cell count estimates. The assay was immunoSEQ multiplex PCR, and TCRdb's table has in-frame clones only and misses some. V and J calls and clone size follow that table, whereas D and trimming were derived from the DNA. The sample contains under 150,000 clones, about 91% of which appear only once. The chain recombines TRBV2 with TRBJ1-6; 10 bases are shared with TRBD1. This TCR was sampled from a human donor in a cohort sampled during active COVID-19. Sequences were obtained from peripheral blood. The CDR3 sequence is CASSPTRQGANSPLHF. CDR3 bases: TGTGCCAGCAGTCCTACCAGACAGGGGGCGAATTCACCCCTCCACTTT.